The clone carrying this T cell receptor beta chain was seen at least ten times. The sample comes from a study of regulatory T cells in long-lasting Graves disease. Documented time point: newly diagnosed GD, antithyroid drugs for less than 3 months. PBMC RNA served as the TCR library source. Germline assignment: CDR1 SGDLS and CDR2 YYNGEE. V lost 3 bases and J lost 8, with 11 bases in between. The CDR3 contains 13 residues. Arm-PCR of CDR3 regions and iRepertoire HTBI primers were the basis on which TCR beta libraries were built. MiXCR was run by TCRdb on the multiplex PCR reads, yielding one entry per CDR3 protein. The repertoire has approximately 350,000 distinct CDR3 sequences, around 15% of them found once; the top ten carry about 27%. In addition, the sample was reused for a study of T cells in Graves' hyperthyroidism and ophthalmopathy. This second study notes: The TCR CDR3 was amplified in a first-round RT-PCR using the HTBI primer set. The model identified upcoming ophthalmopathy a median approximately seven months ahead of onset.

The gene calls are TRBV9 and TRBJ2-2; D gene unclear. The sample in question was peripheral blood mononuclear cells (PBMCs), obtained at new diagnosis, from a patient treated with antithyroid drugs. This TCR derives from a man aged 40-55 years with Graves disease. The DNA of the CDR3 is TGTGCCAGCAGCGCGAGCCCCAGGGGGGAGCTGTTTTTT. Its translation is CASSASPRGELFF.